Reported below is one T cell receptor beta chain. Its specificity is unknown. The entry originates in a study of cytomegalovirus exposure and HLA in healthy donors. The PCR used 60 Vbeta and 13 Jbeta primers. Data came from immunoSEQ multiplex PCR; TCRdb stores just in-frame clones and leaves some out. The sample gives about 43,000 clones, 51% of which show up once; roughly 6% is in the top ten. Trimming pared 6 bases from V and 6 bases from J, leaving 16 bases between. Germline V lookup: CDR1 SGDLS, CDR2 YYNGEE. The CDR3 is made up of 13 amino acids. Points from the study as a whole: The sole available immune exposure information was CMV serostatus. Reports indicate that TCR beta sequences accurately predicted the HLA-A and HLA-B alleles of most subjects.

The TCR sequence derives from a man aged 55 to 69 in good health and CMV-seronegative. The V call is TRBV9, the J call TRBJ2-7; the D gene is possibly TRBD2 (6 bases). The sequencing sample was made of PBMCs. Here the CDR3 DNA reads TGTGCCAGCACCGGGGCCCCCGGGGGCGAGCAGTACTTC. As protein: CASTGAPGGEQYF.